Listed below are T cell receptor beta chains from one sample, sequenced in a study of post-analysis software for immune sequencing data. TCRdb processed the PCR reads anew with MiXCR; each CDR3 protein has one entry. Of around 700,000 distinct CDR3 sequences detected, roughly three fifths appear once; the ten largest clones hold around 11%. The material sequenced was blood. Receptors originate from a girl aged 2-10 years with multiple sclerosis. Both conserved end residues are part of each CDR3. The D gene is left open where the match is weak. The size of a clone is reported for some rows only, either as once, few or many, or as a class for expanded clones.

J gene	V gene	clone size	D gene	CDR3 DNA	CDR3 protein
TRBJ2-1	TRBV29-1	NA	NA	TGCAGCGTTGAGGGATTCGATGAGCAGTTCTTC	CSVEGFDEQFF
TRBJ2-1	TRBV7-9	NA	TRBD2	TGTGCCAGCAGCCTCGGACTAGTGGAATACAATGAGCAGTTCTTC	CASSLGLVEYNEQFF
TRBJ1-2	TRBV4-1	NA	NA	TGCGCCAGCAGCCAAGATAAGGGTTCAGGGGATGGCTACACCTTC	CASSQDKGSGDGYTF
TRBJ2-1	TRBV3-1	once	NA	TGTGCCAGCAGCCAAGATCGGTCCCTTGAGCAGTTCTTC	CASSQDRSLEQFF
TRBJ2-1	TRBV6-2/TRBV6-3	NA	TRBD2	TGTGCCAGCAGTTACTCCACTACTAGCGGGAGAGGGGATGAGCAGTTCTTC	CASSYSTTSGRGDEQFF
TRBJ2-4	TRBV20-1	NA	NA	TGCAGTGCTAGGTCTACAGTAGCCAAAAACATTCAGTACTTC	CSARSTVAKNIQYF
TRBJ2-5	TRBV29-1	NA	TRBD1	TGCAGCGGAGGACAGGGATCAGGCCAAGAGACCCAGTACTTC	CSGGQGSGQETQYF
TRBJ1-4	TRBV30	few	NA	TGTGCCTGGAGTCAAGGGGCACGTGAAAAACTGTTTTTT	CAWSQGAREKLFF
TRBJ2-4	TRBV21-1	few	NA	TGTGCCAGCAGCAAAGGCCTTGAGGCCAAAAACATTCAGTACTTC	CASSKGLEAKNIQYF
TRBJ2-3	TRBV15	NA	NA	TGTGCCACCAGCGAGGACGGGACGCAGTATTTT	CATSEDGTQYF
TRBJ1-1	TRBV6-1	NA	NA	TGTGCCAGCAGTGAATTAATGAACACTGAAGCTTTCTTT	CASSELMNTEAFF
TRBJ1-1	TRBV9	NA	NA	TGTGCCAGCAGCGTAGCTGATTGGGGAGGGAAAGCTTTCTTT	CASSVADWGGKAFF
TRBJ2-3	TRBV9	NA	TRBD2	TGTGCCAGCAGCGCTCATGGGACTAGCGGGAGCGCAGATACGCAGTATTTT	CASSAHGTSGSADTQYF
TRBJ2-4	TRBV7-2	many	TRBD2	TGTGCCAGCAGCCAGGGGACTAGCGGGGGAAACATTCAGTACTTC	CASSQGTSGGNIQYF
TRBJ1-1	TRBV4-1	NA	NA	TGCGCCAGCAGCCAAGCATTGAGGCAGGGGAGCACTGAAGCTTTCTTT	CASSQALRQGSTEAFF
TRBJ1-2	TRBV5-1	NA	NA	TGCGCCAGCAGCCCCGGACGGGACTATGGCTACACCTTC	CASSPGRDYGYTF
TRBJ1-1	TRBV29-1	NA	NA	TGCAGCGTTGAAGTGGGGCGAACACCTGAAGCTTTCTTT	CSVEVGRTPEAFF
TRBJ2-7	TRBV6-2/TRBV6-3	NA	TRBD1	TGTGCCAGCAGTTACCTAGGGACAGGGGACCACGAGCAGTACTTC	CASSYLGTGDHEQYF
TRBJ2-5	TRBV20-1	NA	NA	TGCAGTGCTAGAGGAGTACAGGGACAAGAGACCCAGTACTTC	CSARGVQGQETQYF
TRBJ2-5	TRBV29-1	NA	TRBD1	TGCAGCGTTGAAGAGATGGCAGGGGGTAGAGTAGAGACCCAGTACTTC	CSVEEMAGGRVETQYF
TRBJ1-5	TRBV27	few	NA	TGTGCCAGCAGTTTAGAGGGAGAGGGCAATCAGCCCCAGCATTTT	CASSLEGEGNQPQHF
TRBJ1-2	TRBV29-1	NA	NA	TGCAGCCTCGACCCGACTGGGTCGGCGTCTGGCTACACCTTC	CSLDPTGSASGYTF
TRBJ1-1	TRBV20-1	NA	TRBD1	TGCAGTGCTAGTGTTACAGGGGCCCCTGGGAACACTGAAGCTTTCTTT	CSASVTGAPGNTEAFF
TRBJ1-2	TRBV10-3	NA	TRBD1	TGTGCCATCAGTGCGCCCGGGACAGGGGGGTTTCCGATGCCGCACACCTTC	CAISAPGTGGFPMPHTF
TRBJ1-1	TRBV20-1	NA	NA	TGCAGTGCTAGATTTGACGAGTATACTGAAGCTTTCTTT	CSARFDEYTEAFF
TRBJ2-1	TRBV7-2	NA	TRBD1	TGTGCCAGCAGGTCCCTCCCGGGACAGGGGCACAATGAGCAGTTCTTC	CASRSLPGQGHNEQFF
TRBJ2-3	TRBV5-5	NA	NA	TGTGCCAGCAGCTTGGAGAGGGCGGTCTTTAGCACAGATACGCAGTATTTT	CASSLERAVFSTDTQYF
TRBJ1-4	TRBV5-1	few	NA	TGCGCCAGCAGCTTGGCGACGAATGAAAAACTGTTTTTT	CASSLATNEKLFF
TRBJ1-2	TRBV9	NA	NA	TGTGCCAGCAGCGTAGATGGGGGGATATGGGGCTACACCTTC	CASSVDGGIWGYTF
TRBJ2-5	TRBV12-3/TRBV12-4	NA	NA	TGTGCCAGCAACCCTTTCCTGGAGACCCAGTACTTC	CASNPFLETQYF
TRBJ2-7	TRBV20-1	once	TRBD2	TGCAGTGCTCTACTCACTAGCGGGATTCCACCTGCCTACGAGCAGTACTTC	CSALLTSGIPPAYEQYF
TRBJ1-1	TRBV9	NA	NA	TGTGCCAGCAGCGTGGCCATGAACACTGAAGCTTTCTTT	CASSVAMNTEAFF
TRBJ2-7	TRBV20-1	NA	TRBD2	TGCAGTGCTAGGGACTTAGCGGGAACAAGCGACGAGCAGTACTTC	CSARDLAGTSDEQYF
TRBJ2-5	TRBV25-1	NA	NA	TGTGCCAGCAGCTTTGGAGGGCCCCAGACCCAGTACTTC	CASSFGGPQTQYF
TRBJ2-7	TRBV28	NA	NA	TGTGCCAGCAGTTTGTTTCAAGGGGGGGGGAGCTCCTACGAGCAGTACTTC	CASSLFQGGGSSYEQYF
TRBJ2-1	TRBV20-1	NA	NA	TGCGGTGCTAGAGGATTGACGGCCCTAGGGAATGAGCAGTTCTTC	CGARGLTALGNEQFF
TRBJ2-1	TRBV5-1	NA	TRBD2	TGCGCCAGCAGCTTGGGGGGCAGCGGGAGGGCGAATGAGCAGTTCTTC	CASSLGGSGRANEQFF
TRBJ2-5	TRBV5-1	NA	NA	TGCGCCAGCAGCTACTCTTCCGACAGCTCACGGACCCAGTACTTC	CASSYSSDSSRTQYF
TRBJ1-2	TRBV6-5	NA	NA	TGTGCCAGCACCCACGGGAGAGGGGAGGGTGGCTACACCTTC	CASTHGRGEGGYTF
TRBJ2-5	TRBV6-4	few	TRBD2	TGTGCCAGCAGTGTTGAGCGGGGAGAGACCCAGTACTTC	CASSVERGETQYF
TRBJ2-5	TRBV30	once	NA	TGTGCCTGGAGTGCTGGGGGCGGCCAAGAGACCCAGTACTTC	CAWSAGGGQETQYF
TRBJ1-1	TRBV6-5	NA	NA	TGTGCCAGCAGTTACTCGTACACCAGGGACACTGAAGCTTTCTTT	CASSYSYTRDTEAFF
TRBJ2-7	TRBV19	NA	NA	TGTGCCAGTAGTATAGTAGGAGGGGACGAGCAGTACTTC	CASSIVGGDEQYF
TRBJ2-1	TRBV18	few	NA	TGTGCCAGCTCACCAGTAACGGGTGAGCAGTTCTTC	CASSPVTGEQFF
TRBJ2-7	TRBV2	once	NA	TGTGCCAGTTCTTACAGGGTTCGGTACGAGCAGTACTTC	CASSYRVRYEQYF
TRBJ2-4	TRBV12-3/TRBV12-4	NA	TRBD2	TGTGCCAGCAGTTCGCATCACCGGGGACTACATCCCGCAACAAGAAACATTCAGTACTTC	CASSSHHRGLHPATRNIQYF
TRBJ2-1	TRBV5-5	NA	NA	TGTGCCAGCAGCTTGGAGATCCCCGCCTACAATGAGCAGTTCTTC	CASSLEIPAYNEQFF
TRBJ2-1	TRBV6-2/TRBV6-3	few	NA	TGTGCCAGCTCTCTTCTAAGGAATGAGCAGTTCTTC	CASSLLRNEQFF
TRBJ2-3	TRBV4-1	NA	TRBD2	TGCGCCAGCAGCCAAGTAGAAGCGGGAGAAGTAGATACGCAGTATTTT	CASSQVEAGEVDTQYF
TRBJ2-1	TRBV20-1	NA	TRBD2	TGCAGTGCTAGCATCGGACTAGCGGGGGGATACAATGAGCAGTTCTTC	CSASIGLAGGYNEQFF
TRBJ2-7	TRBV27	NA	TRBD1	TGTGCCAGCCGGGGACAGGGGGTCGACGAGCAGTACTTC	CASRGQGVDEQYF
TRBJ2-1	TRBV11-2	NA	TRBD2	TGTGCCAGCAGCCACACCAGAGCGGGGGGGGACAATGAGCAGTTCTTC	CASSHTRAGGDNEQFF
TRBJ2-1	TRBV6-5	few	NA	TGTGCCAGCAGTTACTCCGCTTGGGGTGAGCAGTTCTTC	CASSYSAWGEQFF
TRBJ2-1	TRBV29-1	NA	TRBD2	TGCAGCGGCCAGGGACTAGCGGGGATCTTAAGCTCCTACAATGAGCAGTTCTTC	CSGQGLAGILSSYNEQFF
TRBJ1-1	TRBV29-1	NA	NA	TGCAGCGTTGAAACATCGGGGGCCGAGTGGAACACTGAAGCTTTCTTT	CSVETSGAEWNTEAFF